The 4 T cell receptor beta chains given below trace back to one sample, sequenced in a study of T cells expressing NK-cell markers. TCRdb reprocessed the 5' RACE reads and keeps a single row for each CDR3 protein, giving no DNA. This sample's table reports 120,000 to 150,000 distinct CDR3 sequences. Sequencing was carried out using blood T cells: a sorted CD56 or NKG2C T cell subset, CD4+ or CD8+ T cells, or bulk PBMC T cells (not recorded which). Every receptor here comes from a man younger than 35 in good health.

The CDR3 region is CASSQRLAGGPTDTQYF. The chain uses TRBV14 and TRBJ2-3; TCRdb's D call of TRBD2 is untestable without DNA. The CDR3 contains 17 residues. Germline CDR1 is SGHDN and CDR2 is FVKESK.

The chain has TRBV12-3 or TRBV12-4 and TRBJ2-2. The CDR3 is 16 amino acids. CDR3 loop: CASSLRLAVNTGELFF.

The chain employs TRBV5-1 and TRBJ2-2; the D call from TCRdb, TRBD2, cannot be confirmed without DNA. CDR1 and CDR2 (germline): SGHRS, YFSETQ. There are 19 residues in the CDR3. CDR3 residues: CASSLDAMSLAGYTGELFF.

The chain uses TRBV7-9 and TRBJ2-2; TCRdb proposes TRBD1, but this gene call is untestable without DNA. CDR3 length equals 13 residues. Germline V gene sequence: CDR1 SEHNR, CDR2 FQNEAQ (reference sequence). The CDR3 sequence: CASSGAFTGELFF. Based on the CDR3 plus reference TRBV7-9 and TRBJ2-2, the full variable domain is DTGVSQNPRHKITKRGQNVTFRCDPISEHNRLYWYRQTLGQGPEFLTYFQNEAQLEKSRLLSDRFSAERPKGSFSTLEIQRTEQGDSAMYLCASSGAFTGELFFGEGSRLTVL.